The entry that follows covers one T cell receptor beta chain sequence. Germline values: CDR1 ENHRY, CDR2 SYGVKD. V lost 6 bases to trimming and J lost 7 bases; unmatched junction nucleotides: 5. The CDR3 is made up of 13 amino acids. Patients of the Seattle cohort, enrolled during active infection, were followed longitudinally. The data are from a study of blood T cell repertoires in COVID-19. Study-wide background: Both acute and convalescent COVID-19 samples were obtained from the United States, Italy and Spain. Sample material is recorded as cDNA or gDNA derived from T cells, B-cell-depleted T cells, or PBMCs.

How the authors handled the data: Estimation of nucleated cell counts was performed using reference gene primer amplification. Profiled with immunoSEQ multiplex PCR; TCRdb holds only in-frame clones, not every one. Clone size and the V and J calls come from that table; the DNA yielded D and trimming. The repertoire consists of around 120,000 clones, with 90% occurring once and the leading ten covering 3.8%. The gene calls are TRBV10-3 and TRBJ2-5; 10 positions match TRBD1. The source is a woman aged 60-75 years with COVID-19, enrolled during active disease. What was sequenced was peripheral blood. The DNA of the CDR3 is TGTGCCATCAGGACAGGGGGCGCGGGGACCCAGTACTTC. This codes for CAIRTGGAGTQYF.